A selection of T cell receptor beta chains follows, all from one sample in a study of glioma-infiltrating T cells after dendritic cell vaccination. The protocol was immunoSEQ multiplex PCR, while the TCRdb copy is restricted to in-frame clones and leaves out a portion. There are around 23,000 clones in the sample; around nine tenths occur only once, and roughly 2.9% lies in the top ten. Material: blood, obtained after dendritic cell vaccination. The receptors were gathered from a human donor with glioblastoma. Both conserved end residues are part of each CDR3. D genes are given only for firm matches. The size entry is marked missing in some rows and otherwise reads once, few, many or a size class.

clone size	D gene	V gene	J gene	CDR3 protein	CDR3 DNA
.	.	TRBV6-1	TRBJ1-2	CASSPDSVDGYTF	TGTGCCAGCAGTCCAGACTCGGTAGATGGCTACACCTTC
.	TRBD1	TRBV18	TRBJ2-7	CASSQGQGLYEQYF	TGTGCCAGCTCGCAGGGACAGGGTTTGTACGAGCAGTACTTC
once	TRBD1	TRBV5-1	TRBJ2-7	CASSSGTGAYEQYF	TGCGCCAGCAGCTCCGGGACAGGAGCATACGAGCAGTACTTC
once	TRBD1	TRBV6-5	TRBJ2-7	CASRTQGSGSYEQYF	TGTGCCAGCAGGACACAGGGGAGTGGCTCCTACGAGCAGTACTTC
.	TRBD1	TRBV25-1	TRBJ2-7	CASSDTGALAPYEQYF	TGTGCCAGCAGTGACACAGGGGCCCTGGCACCCTACGAGCAGTACTTC
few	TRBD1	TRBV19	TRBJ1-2	CASSPDRGLNYGYTF	TGTGCCAGTAGCCCGGACAGGGGGCTAAACTATGGCTACACCTTC
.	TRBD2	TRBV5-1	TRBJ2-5	CASSRGSGGRGETQYF	TGCGCCAGCAGCCGAGGTAGCGGGGGGCGGGGAGAGACCCAGTACTTC
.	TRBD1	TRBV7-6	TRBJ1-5	CASSVRQGDSNQPQHF	TGTGCCAGCAGCGTTCGACAGGGGGATAGCAATCAGCCCCAGCATTTT
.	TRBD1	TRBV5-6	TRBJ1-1	CASSQGQIIMNTEAFF	TGTGCCAGCAGTCAGGGACAGATAATCATGAACACTGAAGCTTTCTTT
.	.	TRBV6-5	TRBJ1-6	CASTTGSSHNSPLHF	TGTGCCAGCACTACGGGGAGCTCCCATAATTCACCCCTCCACTTT
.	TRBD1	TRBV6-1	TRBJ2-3	CASTGGGDTQYF	TGTGCCAGCACAGGGGGCGGAGATACGCAGTATTTT
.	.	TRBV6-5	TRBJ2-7	CASSLGQIYEQYF	TGTGCCAGCAGTCTAGGACAGATATACGAGCAGTACTTC
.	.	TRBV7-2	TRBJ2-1	CASSLQRFNEQFF	TGTGCCAGCAGCTTACAGCGGTTCAATGAGCAGTTCTTC
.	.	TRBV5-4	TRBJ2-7	CASSLVGGPRHEQYF	TGTGCCAGCAGCTTGGTGGGGGGGCCTAGGCACGAGCAGTACTTC
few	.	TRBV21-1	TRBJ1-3	CASSKQSDRNSGNTIYF	TGTGCCAGCAGCAAACAGTCGGACAGGAACTCTGGAAACACCATATATTTT
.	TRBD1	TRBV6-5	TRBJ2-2	CASSYDRGHTGELFF	TGTGCCAGCAGTTACGACAGGGGACACACCGGGGAGCTGTTTTTT
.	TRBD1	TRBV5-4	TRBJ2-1	CASSPDRASYNEQFF	TGTGCCAGCAGCCCGGACAGGGCTTCCTACAATGAGCAGTTCTTC
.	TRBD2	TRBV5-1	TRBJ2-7	CASSPLRGDQNEQYF	TGCGCCAGCAGCCCACTTCGGGGGGATCAGAACGAGCAGTACTTC
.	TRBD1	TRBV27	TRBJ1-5	CASSFSTGMNQPQHF	TGTGCCAGCAGTTTCTCGACAGGGATGAATCAGCCCCAGCATTTT
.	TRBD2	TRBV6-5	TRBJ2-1	CASSQERGAYNEQFF	TGTGCCAGCAGCCAGGAGCGGGGGGCCTACAATGAGCAGTTCTTC
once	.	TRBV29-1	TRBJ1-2	CSVEKGDGRGYTF	TGCAGCGTTGAAAAGGGAGATGGTCGAGGCTACACCTTC
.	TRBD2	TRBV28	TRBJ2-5	CASSSPRLRGTQETQYF	TGTGCCAGCAGTTCCCCCCGGCTGCGGGGGACCCAAGAGACCCAGTACTTC
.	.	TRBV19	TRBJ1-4	CASRDLRGYNEKLFF	TGTGCCAGTAGGGACCTCAGGGGTTATAATGAAAAACTGTTTTTT
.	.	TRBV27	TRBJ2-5	CASSLQGNQETQYF	TGTGCCAGCAGTTTACAGGGAAACCAAGAGACCCAGTACTTC
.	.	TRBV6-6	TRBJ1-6	CASRGTGYNSPLHF	TGTGCCAGCAGGGGAACAGGCTATAATTCACCCCTCCACTTT
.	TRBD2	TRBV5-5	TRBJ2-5	CASSFPAVRRLAGKETQYF	TGTGCCAGCAGCTTTCCCGCCGTGCGCCGACTAGCGGGGAAAGAGACCCAGTACTTC
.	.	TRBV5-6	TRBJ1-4	CASSLAAGQTNEKLFF	TGTGCCAGCAGCTTGGCCGCAGGACAGACTAATGAAAAACTGTTTTTT
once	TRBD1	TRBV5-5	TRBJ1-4	CASSLMGQEYEKLFF	TGTGCCAGCAGCTTGATGGGACAGGAGTATGAAAAACTGTTTTTT
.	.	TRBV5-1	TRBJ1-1	CASSLGHQDTEAFF	TGCGCCAGCAGCTTGGGGCACCAGGACACTGAAGCTTTCTTT